This passage covers 28 T cell receptor beta chains from one sample sequenced in a study of blood T cell repertoires in COVID-19. Produced via immunoSEQ multiplex PCR; TCRdb's table is partial and in-frame only. This sample has 360,000 or so clones; roughly 87% occur once, and the top ten carry almost 3%. Sequencing was performed on PBMCs or T cells enriched from blood (not recorded which). The receptor source for this set is a woman in her 30s who had recovered from COVID-19.

The V gene is TRBV7-3, the J gene TRBJ2-1, with D perhaps matching TRBD2 (7 bases). The CDR3 contains 15 residues. CDR1 SGHTA and CDR2 FQGTGA come from the germline V gene. The germline V and J ends were trimmed by 3 bases and 2 bases, with 11 bases remaining between them. CDR3 sequence reads: CASSLVGGPYNEQFF. The DNA for the CDR3 is TGTGCCAGCAGCTTGGTGGGGGGGCCCTACAATGAGCAGTTCTTC.

J is TRBJ2-7 and V is TRBV5-1, with 11 positions matching TRBD2. The CDR3 totals 15 residues. The ends lost 3 bases at V and 3 bases at J; junction bases unmatched: 5. Germline CDR1 is SGHRS and CDR2 is YFSETQ. CDR3 coding DNA: TGCGCCAGCAGCTCCGGGACTAGCGGATACTACGAGCAGTACTTC. It codes for CASSSGTSGYYEQYF.

The chain has TRBV6-5 and TRBJ1-5, with D maybe TRBD1 (5 bases). The CDR3 extends over 14 amino acids. Looked up from germline, CDR1 is MNHEY and CDR2 is SVGAGI. V was cut by 6 bases and J by 6 bases, with 15 bases left in between. The DNA for the CDR3 is TGTGCCAGCAGCGCCCACGGGGGAGGTCAGCCCCAGCATTTT. This translates into CASSAHGGGQPQHF.

The J gene is TRBJ2-1, the V gene TRBV5-1; 8 bases are a match to TRBD1. The germline V gene encodes CDR1 SGHRS and CDR2 YFSETQ. V lost 4 bases and J lost 0; bases outside the gene matches: 6. The CDR3 has 16 residues. The CDR3 spells CASSDPGGSSYNEQFF. The CDR3 DNA reads as TGCGCCAGCAGCGACCCAGGGGGCAGCTCCTACAATGAGCAGTTCTTC.

The chain couples TRBV5-1 to TRBJ1-3; 7 bases map to TRBD1. CDR3 length: 13 amino acids. Germline CDR1 and CDR2: SGHRS and YFSETQ. The junction had 8 bases not matched to a gene; V was cut back by 4 bases and J by 10 bases. CDR3 loop: CASSPGYRGTIYF. The CDR3 DNA reads TGCGCCAGCAGCCCTGGATACAGGGGAACCATATATTTT.

J is TRBJ2-1 and V is TRBV5-6; TRBD2 matches 9 bases. The CDR3 has 15 residues. V lost 2 bases, J lost 4 bases, and 4 bases stayed unmatched. CDR1 and CDR2 (germline): SGHDT, YYEEEE. CDR3 DNA sequence: TGTGCCAGCAGCTTTGTGACTAGCGGTTACAATGAGCAGTTCTTC. This codes for CASSFVTSGYNEQFF.

The chain couples TRBV18 to TRBJ2-3, with D possibly TRBD1 on 6 matching bases. This CDR3 comprises 15 residues. Germline V gene sequence: CDR1 KGHSH, CDR2 LQKENI. Trimming took 0 bases from V and 1 from J, leaving 8 bases between them. Here the CDR3 reads CASSPPGGRTDTQYF. The CDR3 DNA reads as TGTGCCAGCTCACCACCAGGGGGACGCACAGATACGCAGTATTTT.

This sequence joins TRBV11-2 and TRBJ2-1, with 7 positions matching TRBD2. The V gene's germline CDR1 is SGHAT and CDR2 FQNNGV. This CDR3 region has 17 residues. The junction had 8 bases not matched to a gene; V was cut back by 1 base and J by 2 bases. CDR3 in DNA: TGTGCCAGCAGCTTAGTGATAGGACTAGGCCCCTACAATGAGCAGTTCTTC. Protein product: CASSLVIGLGPYNEQFF.

The rearrangement uses TRBV19 and TRBJ1-4; a possible D gene is TRBD1 (5 bases). Germline V lookup: CDR1 LNHDA, CDR2 SQIVND (reference sequence). The CDR3 consists of 15 residues. The V gene lost 7 bases and the J gene lost 7 bases, with 19 bases spanning the gap. CDR3 DNA: TGTGCCAGTAACCTCGGAGGGGCTTTCACTGAAAAACTGTTTTTT. Translated, it gives CASNLGGAFTEKLFF.

The chain uses TRBV5-1 and TRBJ2-2; a possible D gene is TRBD1 (5 bases). V was clipped by 9 bases and J by 4 bases, with 13 bases between them. CDR3 size: 13 residues. Per germline, CDR1 SGHRS and CDR2 YFSETQ. This CDR3 reads CATATVSTGELFF. For the CDR3, the DNA is TGCGCCACCGCGACAGTAAGCACCGGGGAGCTGTTTTTT.

This chain connects TRBV9 to TRBJ2-1; D is unresolved. CDR3 size: 12 residues. Germline V gene sequence: CDR1 SGDLS, CDR2 YYNGEE. The V gene lost 0 bases and the J gene lost 9 bases, with 7 bases spanning the gap. The CDR3 region is CASSVVASEQFF. Here the CDR3 DNA reads TGTGCCAGCAGCGTAGTAGCAAGTGAGCAGTTCTTC.

V is TRBV3-1 (or the pseudogene TRBV3-2) and J is TRBJ2-3, with D perhaps TRBD2 (6 bases). The CDR3 spans 16 residues. Germline assignment: CDR1 LGHDT and CDR2 YNNKEL (reference sequence). V was shortened by 4 bases and J by 0 bases, with 14 bases between the two germline ends. The CDR3 is CASSRAAGTSTDTQYF. CDR3 sequence (DNA): TGTGCCAGCAGCCGGGCTGCGGGAACCAGCACAGATACGCAGTATTTT.

This chain links TRBV4-1 with TRBJ2-2; the match to TRBD2 covers 8 bases. J was trimmed by 6 bases and V by 8 bases; bases with no gene match: 8. Germline lookup yields CDR1 MGHRA and CDR2 YSYEKL. The CDR3 is made up of 14 amino acids. The CDR3: CASGIPGLAGELFF. For the CDR3, the DNA is TGCGCCAGCGGAATCCCGGGACTAGCCGGGGAGCTGTTTTTT.

The genes are TRBV9 and TRBJ1-2; 9 bases agree with TRBD1. Trimming removed 2 bases from V and 5 bases from J; junction bases left unmatched: 10. The CDR3 is 16 residues long. Germline loops: CDR1 SGDLS, CDR2 YYNGEE. For the CDR3, the DNA is TGTGCCAGCAGCGTGCGGGAAACAGGGGGCGAGTATGGCTACACCTTC. It specifies CASSVRETGGEYGYTF. The complete variable domain, with remaining parts taken from reference TRBV9 and TRBJ1-2, reads DSGVTQTPKHLITATGQRVTLRCSPRSGDLSVYWYQQSLDQGLQFLIQYYNGEERAKGNILERFSAQQFPDLHSELNLSSLELGDSALYFCASSVRETGGEYGYTFGSGTRLTVV.

This sequence joins TRBV3-1 (or the pseudogene TRBV3-2) and TRBJ2-1; tentative D call: TRBD2 (5 bases). The CDR3 spans 13 residues. The germline V and J ends were trimmed by 2 bases and 9 bases, with 11 bases remaining between them. The germline CDR1 and CDR2 sequences are LGHDT and YNNKEL (reference sequence). In DNA form, the CDR3 reads TGTGCCAGCAGCCAACAACTAGATGCTGAGCAGTTCTTC. This sequence encodes CASSQQLDAEQFF.

This clone was found a few times. At one of its ends the junction is not consistent with the germline gene, which may arise from a read error. J is TRBJ1-2 and V is TRBV28; 8 positions match TRBD1. CDR3 length: 15 residues. CDR1 and CDR2 (germline): MDHEN, SYDVKM. CDR3 sequence (DNA): TGTGCCGGCAGGACAGGGCCGGGGGAGGAGTATGGCTACACCTTC. It translates to CAGRTGPGEEYGYTF.

This clone was seen repeatedly, ten times or more. This chain joins TRBV6-5 and TRBJ1-5; the match to TRBD1 covers 7 bases. V was clipped by 0 bases and J by 7 bases; unmatched bases: 6. This CDR3 contains 15 residues. CDR1 and CDR2 (germline): MNHEY, SVGAGI. The CDR3 nucleotides read TGTGCCAGCAGTTACTCGAGACAGGGCCGCCAGCCCCAGCATTTT. Its protein product is CASSYSRQGRQPQHF.

The chain employs TRBV6-1 and TRBJ1-2; D gene ambiguous. V gave up 2 bases and J gave up 8 bases, with 12 bases separating them. The germline gives CDR1 MNHNS, CDR2 SASEGT. CDR3 size: 13 residues. The CDR3 bases are TGTGCCAGCAGTGAATCCCGGGGAACCGGCTACACCTTC. Protein: CASSESRGTGYTF.

The DNA of the CDR3 is TGTGCCAGCAGCGCTGCTAGCGGTAGCACAGATACGCAGTATTTT. This codes for CASSAASGSTDTQYF. The rearrangement uses TRBV11-3 and TRBJ2-3; 7 bases map to TRBD2. The CDR3 spans 15 residues. Trimming cost V 5 bases and J 0 bases; bases outside gene matches: 5. Germline CDR1 is SGHNT and CDR2 is YENEEA.

This chain joins TRBV2 and TRBJ2-1; 13 bases map to TRBD2. The V gene's germline CDR1 is SNHLY and CDR2 FYNNEI. This CDR3 has 15 amino acids. The trim removed 6 bases at V and 8 bases at J, leaving 7 bases unmatched. CDR3 residues: CASSRLAGGLDEQFF. Here the CDR3 DNA reads TGTGCCAGCAGCAGACTAGCGGGGGGCCTGGATGAGCAGTTCTTC.

The J gene is TRBJ1-5, the V gene TRBV19; tentatively, D is TRBD1 (6 bases). CDR1 is LNHDA, CDR2 SQIVND, per germline (reference sequence). This CDR3 region has 15 residues. V was trimmed by 5 bases and J by 2 bases, leaving 13 bases between them. CDR3 loop: CASSRQEFGNQPQHF. The CDR3 DNA is TGTGCCAGTAGTCGACAGGAGTTTGGCAATCAGCCCCAGCATTTT. Drawing the rest from reference TRBV19 and TRBJ1-5, the complete variable domain is DGGITQSPKYLFRKEGQNVTLSCEQNLNHDAMYWYRQDPGQGLRLIYYSQIVNDFQKGDIAEGYSVSREKKESFPLTVTSAQKNPTAFYLCASSRQEFGNQPQHFGDGTRLSIL.

The chain carries TRBV5-6 and TRBJ1-5; TRBD1 matches 9 bases. Per the germline V gene, CDR1 is SGHDT and CDR2 is YYEEEE. The V gene end was trimmed by 4 bases and the J gene end by 9 bases; junction bases not matched to a gene: 5. This CDR3 region has 13 residues. The CDR3 protein is CASSPGQGMPQHF. The CDR3 DNA is TGTGCCAGCAGCCCGGGACAGGGAATGCCCCAGCATTTT.

This chain joins TRBV6-5 and TRBJ1-2; D perhaps matches TRBD1 (5 bases). Germline V gene lookup returns CDR1 MNHEY and CDR2 SVGAGI. Trimming stripped 7 bases from V and 8 bases from J, with 14 bases between. The CDR3 has 12 residues. The CDR3 here is CASTISGKGYTF. Here the CDR3 DNA reads TGTGCCAGCACTATCTCAGGGAAAGGCTACACCTTC.

The chain recombines TRBV11-2 with TRBJ2-7; D is possibly TRBD2 (6 bases). V lost 7 bases, J lost 3 bases, and 19 bases lay in between. The CDR3 has 15 amino acids. The germline V gene has CDR1 SGHAT and CDR2 FQNNGV. In DNA, the CDR3 is TGTGCCAGCACCATCACCCCTGGAGGGATCTACGAGCAGTACTTC. Its protein is CASTITPGGIYEQYF. The entire variable domain, with the rest obtained from reference TRBV11-2 and TRBJ2-7, is as follows: EAGVAQSPRYKIIEKRQSVAFWCNPISGHATLYWYQQILGQGPKLLIQFQNNGVVDDSQLPKDRFSAERLKGVDSTLKIQPAKLEDSAVYLCASTITPGGIYEQYFGPGTRLTVT.

This clone has just a few counts. CDR3 region: CASSLGNSRETQYF. The CDR3 DNA sequence: TGCGCCAGCAGCTTGGGCAATTCCAGGGAGACCCAGTACTTC. The rearrangement uses TRBV5-1 and TRBJ2-5; D is ambiguous. V lost 0 bases and J lost 5, with 11 bases in between. The V gene's germline CDR1 is SGHRS and CDR2 YFSETQ. The CDR3 length is 14 residues.

The chain links TRBV19 to TRBJ2-1, with 10 bases lining up with TRBD2. V trimming: 4 bases; J trimming: 5 bases; junction bases outside the gene matches: 8. Germline CDR1 LNHDA, CDR2 SQIVND (reference sequence). The CDR3 loop spans 16 amino acids. The CDR3 DNA reads TGTGCCAGTAGTAGAGTACTAGCGGGGTTGGACAATGAGCAGTTCTTC. It specifies CASSRVLAGLDNEQFF.

The J gene is TRBJ1-2, the V gene TRBV9; D gene unclear. The CDR3 runs 15 residues. In germline, CDR1 is SGDLS, CDR2 YYNGEE. The V end was cut by 4 bases, the J end by 2 bases, with 15 bases between. The CDR3 nucleotides are TGTGCCAGCAGCCCTACTAATACGGGGAACTATGGCTACACCTTC. It yields the protein CASSPTNTGNYGYTF. Variable domain in full (rest from reference TRBV9 and TRBJ1-2): DSGVTQTPKHLITATGQRVTLRCSPRSGDLSVYWYQQSLDQGLQFLIQYYNGEERAKGNILERFSAQQFPDLHSELNLSSLELGDSALYFCASSPTNTGNYGYTFGSGTRLTVV.

The J gene is TRBJ1-2, the V gene TRBV5-4; TRBD1 might be the D (6 bases). The CDR3 totals 15 residues. V gave up 4 bases and J gave up 3 bases, with 16 bases separating them. Germline values: CDR1 SGHNT, CDR2 YYREEE (reference sequence). The CDR3 sequence is CASSNYRAGDYGYTF. CDR3 nucleotides: TGTGCCAGCAGCAACTACAGGGCCGGGGACTATGGCTACACCTTC.